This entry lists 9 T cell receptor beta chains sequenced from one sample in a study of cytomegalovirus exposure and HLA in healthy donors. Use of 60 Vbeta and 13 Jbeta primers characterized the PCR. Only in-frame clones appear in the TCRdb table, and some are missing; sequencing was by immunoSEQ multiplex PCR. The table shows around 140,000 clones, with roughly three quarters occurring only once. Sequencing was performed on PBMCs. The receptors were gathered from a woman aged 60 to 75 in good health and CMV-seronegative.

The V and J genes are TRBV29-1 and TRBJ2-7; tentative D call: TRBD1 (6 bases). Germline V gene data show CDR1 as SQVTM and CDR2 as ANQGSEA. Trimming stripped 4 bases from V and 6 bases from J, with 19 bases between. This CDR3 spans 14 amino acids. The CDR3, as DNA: TGCAGCGTTGTTTCCGGGACACATATCGGCGAGCAGTACTTC. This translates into CSVVSGTHIGEQYF.

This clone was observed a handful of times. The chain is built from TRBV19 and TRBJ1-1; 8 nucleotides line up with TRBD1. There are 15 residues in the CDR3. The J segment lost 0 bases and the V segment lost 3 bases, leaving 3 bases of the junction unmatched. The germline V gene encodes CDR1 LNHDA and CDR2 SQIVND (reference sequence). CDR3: CASSIRTGLNTEAFF. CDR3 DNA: TGTGCCAGTAGTATCCGGACAGGGCTGAACACTGAAGCTTTCTTT.

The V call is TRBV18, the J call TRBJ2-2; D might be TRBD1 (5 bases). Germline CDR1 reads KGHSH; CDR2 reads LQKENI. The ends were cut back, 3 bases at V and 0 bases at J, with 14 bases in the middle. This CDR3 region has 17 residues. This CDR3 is CASSPVVTDTNTGELFF. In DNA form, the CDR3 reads TGTGCCAGCTCACCGGTGGTGACGGACACGAACACCGGGGAGCTGTTTTTT.

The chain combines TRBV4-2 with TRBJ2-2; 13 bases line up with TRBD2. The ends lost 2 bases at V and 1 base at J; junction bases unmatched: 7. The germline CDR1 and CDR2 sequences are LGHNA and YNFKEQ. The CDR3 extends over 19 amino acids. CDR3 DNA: TGTGCCAGCAGCCAACCTAGACTAGCGGGGGGAGAGAACACCGGGGAGCTGTTTTTT. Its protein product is CASSQPRLAGGENTGELFF.

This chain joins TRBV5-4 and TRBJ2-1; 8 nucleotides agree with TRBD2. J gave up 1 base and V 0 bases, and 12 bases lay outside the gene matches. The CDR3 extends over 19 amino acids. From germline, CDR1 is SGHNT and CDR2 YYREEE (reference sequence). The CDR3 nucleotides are TGTGCCAGCAGCTTGGCCTTAGGGGCGGGAGGCGGTTCCTACAATGAGCAGTTCTTC. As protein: CASSLALGAGGGSYNEQFF.

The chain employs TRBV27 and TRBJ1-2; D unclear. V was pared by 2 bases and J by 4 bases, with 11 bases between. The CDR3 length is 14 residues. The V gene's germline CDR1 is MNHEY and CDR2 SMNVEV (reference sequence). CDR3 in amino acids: CASSLRQAGYGYTF. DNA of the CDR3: TGTGCCAGCAGTTTACGGCAGGCGGGCTATGGCTACACCTTC.

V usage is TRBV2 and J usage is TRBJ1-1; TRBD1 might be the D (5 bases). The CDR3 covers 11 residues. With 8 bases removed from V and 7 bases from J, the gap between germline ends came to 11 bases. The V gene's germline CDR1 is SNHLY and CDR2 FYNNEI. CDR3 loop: CASRGGIEAFF. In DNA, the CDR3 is TGTGCCAGCCGGGGGGGGATTGAAGCTTTCTTT. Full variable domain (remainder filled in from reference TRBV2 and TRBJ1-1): EPEVTQTPSHQVTQMGQEVILRCVPISNHLYFYWYRQILGQKVEFLVSFYNNEISEKSEIFDDQFSVERPDGSNFTLKIRSTKLEDSAMYFCASRGGIEAFFGQGTRLTVV.

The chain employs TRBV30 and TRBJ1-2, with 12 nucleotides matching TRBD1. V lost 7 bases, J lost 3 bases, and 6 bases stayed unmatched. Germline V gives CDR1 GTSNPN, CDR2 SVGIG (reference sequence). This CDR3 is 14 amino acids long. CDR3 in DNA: TGTGCCTCAACCGGGACAGGGGGCTACTATGGCTACACCTTC. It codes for CASTGTGGYYGYTF.

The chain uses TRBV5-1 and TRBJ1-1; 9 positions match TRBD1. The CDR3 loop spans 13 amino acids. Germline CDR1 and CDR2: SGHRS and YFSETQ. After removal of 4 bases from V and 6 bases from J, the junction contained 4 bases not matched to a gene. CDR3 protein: CASSARQGAEAFF. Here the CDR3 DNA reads TGCGCCAGCAGCGCCCGACAGGGGGCTGAAGCTTTCTTT.